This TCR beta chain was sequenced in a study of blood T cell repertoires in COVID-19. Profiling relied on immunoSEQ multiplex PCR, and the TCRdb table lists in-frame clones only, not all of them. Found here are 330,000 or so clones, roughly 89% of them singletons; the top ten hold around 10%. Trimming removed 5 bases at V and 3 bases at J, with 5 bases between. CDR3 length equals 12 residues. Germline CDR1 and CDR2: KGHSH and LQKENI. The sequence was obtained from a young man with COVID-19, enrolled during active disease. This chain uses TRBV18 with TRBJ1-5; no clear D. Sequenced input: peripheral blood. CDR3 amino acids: CASSDYNQPQHF. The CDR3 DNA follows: TGTGCCAGCTCAGACTACAATCAGCCCCAGCATTTT.